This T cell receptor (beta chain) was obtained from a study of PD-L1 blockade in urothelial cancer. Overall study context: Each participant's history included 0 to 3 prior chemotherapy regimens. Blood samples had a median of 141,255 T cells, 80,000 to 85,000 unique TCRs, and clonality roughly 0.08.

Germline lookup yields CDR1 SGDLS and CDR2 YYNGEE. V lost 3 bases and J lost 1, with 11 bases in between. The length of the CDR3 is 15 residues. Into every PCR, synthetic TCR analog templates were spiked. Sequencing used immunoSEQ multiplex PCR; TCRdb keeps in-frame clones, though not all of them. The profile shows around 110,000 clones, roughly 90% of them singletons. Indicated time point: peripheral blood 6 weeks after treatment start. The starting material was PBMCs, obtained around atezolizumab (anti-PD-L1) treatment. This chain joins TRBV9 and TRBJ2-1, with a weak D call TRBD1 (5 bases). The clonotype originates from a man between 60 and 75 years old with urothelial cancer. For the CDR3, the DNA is TGTGCCAGCAGCGGTGCAGGGAAATCCTACAATGAGCAGTTCTTC. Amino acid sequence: CASSGAGKSYNEQFF. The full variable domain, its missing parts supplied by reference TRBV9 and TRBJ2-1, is DSGVTQTPKHLITATGQRVTLRCSPRSGDLSVYWYQQSLDQGLQFLIQYYNGEERAKGNILERFSAQQFPDLHSELNLSSLELGDSALYFCASSGAGKSYNEQFFGPGTRLTVL.